The 11 T cell receptor beta chains given below trace back to one sample, sequenced in a study of shared clonotypes between healthy human individuals. Sequenced by immunoSEQ multiplex PCR; TCRdb stores in-frame clones only, minus some. The sample holds approximately 530,000 clones; around 95% are singletons and the top ten take 0.05% to 0.08%. Source material: naive CD4+ T cells sorted from blood. Subset indicated: CD45RA+ positively selected. The receptors derive from a woman in her twenties or thirties in good health.

The chain links TRBV7-9 to TRBJ1-1; TRBD1 might be the D (6 bases). The germline CDR1 and CDR2 sequences are SEHNR and FQNEAQ (reference sequence). CDR3 length equals 14 residues. V dropped 1 base and J dropped 5 bases, with 11 bases sitting between them. The CDR3 region has the DNA TGTGCCAGCAGCTTAGAGGGGGATCTAACTGAAGCTTTCTTT. Amino acids: CASSLEGDLTEAFF.

CDR3 region: CASSTTGGFSYEQYF. The CDR3 DNA reads as TGTGCCAGCAGTACGACAGGGGGATTCTCCTACGAGCAGTACTTC. V usage is TRBV28 and J usage is TRBJ2-7; 9 nucleotides match TRBD1. The length of the CDR3 is 15 residues. The V gene end was trimmed by 5 bases and the J gene end by 0 bases; junction bases not matched to a gene: 5. Germline V gene sequence: CDR1 MDHEN, CDR2 SYDVKM.

The chain has TRBV10-3 and TRBJ2-5; D ambiguous. Trimming pared 2 bases from V and 3 bases from J, leaving 7 bases between. From germline, CDR1 is ENHRY and CDR2 SYGVKD. This CDR3 comprises 13 residues. The CDR3 nucleotides are TGTGCCATCAGTGAGGACCTGAAAGAGACCCAGTACTTC. Translating it yields CAISEDLKETQYF.

The chain employs TRBV2 and TRBJ2-1; perhaps D is TRBD1 or TRBD2 (6 bases each). The ends were cut back, 9 bases at V and 0 bases at J, with 15 bases in the middle. The CDR3 loop spans 15 amino acids. CDR1 and CDR2 from the germline V gene are SNHLY and FYNNEI. This CDR3 is CARGRTDVSYNEQFF. In nucleotides, the CDR3 is TGTGCCAGGGGGAGGACAGACGTCTCCTACAATGAGCAGTTCTTC.

This chain links TRBV14 with TRBJ2-7, with a possible D match to TRBD2 (7 bases). The CDR3 loop spans 18 amino acids. The ends were cut back, 4 bases at V and 1 base at J, with 23 bases in the middle. Germline V lookup: CDR1 SGHDN, CDR2 FVKESK. The CDR3 is CASSRGPGGPSNSYEQYF. Written as DNA, the CDR3 is TGTGCCAGCAGCCGCGGTCCCGGGGGGCCCAGTAATTCCTACGAGCAGTACTTC.

V and J are TRBV2 and TRBJ1-2; 7 positions match TRBD1. The CDR3 is made up of 13 amino acids. J lost 0 bases, V lost 8 bases, and 3 bases had no gene match. Germline CDR1 and CDR2: SNHLY and FYNNEI. The CDR3 is CASGTVANYGYTF. The CDR3 coding sequence is TGTGCCAGCGGGACAGTAGCTAACTATGGCTACACCTTC.

The gene calls are TRBV5-1 and TRBJ2-5; D is undetermined. There are 12 residues in the CDR3. The V and J ends lost 4 bases and 0 bases respectively, with 4 bases between them. Germline loops: CDR1 SGHRS, CDR2 YFSETQ. The CDR3 protein is CASSEDQETQYF. CDR3 nucleotides: TGCGCCAGCAGCGAGGACCAAGAGACCCAGTACTTC.

The V call is TRBV5-1, the J call TRBJ1-4; TRBD1 aligns across 7 bases. The J segment lost 0 bases and the V segment lost 0 bases, leaving 2 bases of the junction unmatched. From germline, CDR1 is SGHRS and CDR2 YFSETQ. The CDR3 is made up of 16 amino acids. CDR3 residues: CASSLGDRATNEKLFF. The CDR3 DNA sequence: TGCGCCAGCAGCTTGGGGGACAGAGCAACTAATGAAAAACTGTTTTTT. Drawing the rest from reference TRBV5-1 and TRBJ1-4, the complete variable domain is KAGVTQTPRYLIKTRGQQVTLSCSPISGHRSVSWYQQTPGQGLQFLFEYFSETQRNKGNFPGRFSGRQFSNSRSEMNVSTLELGDSALYLCASSLGDRATNEKLFFGSGTQLSVL.

J is TRBJ2-5 and V is TRBV14; tentative D call: TRBD1 (5 bases). In germline, CDR1 is SGHDN, CDR2 FVKESK. CDR3 length: 14 amino acids. Deletions cut 3 bases from V and 5 bases from J, with 13 bases between. Written as DNA, the CDR3 is TGTGCCAGCAGCCACCCAGGGTTACGGGAGACCCAGTACTTC. Translating it yields CASSHPGLRETQYF.

This clone was counted once. The V gene is TRBV5-4, the J gene TRBJ1-1; 11 bases are a match to TRBD1. V shed 0 bases, J shed 5 bases, and the junction held 9 bases outside the gene matches. The CDR3 loop spans 17 amino acids. Germline loops: CDR1 SGHNT, CDR2 YYREEE (reference sequence). CDR3 residues: CASSLEDRGLLRTEAFF. CDR3 sequence (DNA): TGTGCCAGCAGCTTGGAGGACAGGGGGCTTCTGAGGACTGAAGCTTTCTTT.

This chain joins TRBV18 and TRBJ2-2; possibly TRBD1 for D (6 bases). V lost 1 base, J lost 2 bases, and 17 bases lay in between. Germline-derived CDR1 and CDR2 are KGHSH and LQKENI. The CDR3 is made up of 18 amino acids. CDR3 sequence (DNA): TGTGCCAGCTCACCACGACGGGCCGGGACACTCAACACCGGGGAGCTGTTTTTT. It specifies CASSPRRAGTLNTGELFF. Supplemented by reference TRBV18 and TRBJ2-2, the full variable domain reads NAGVMQNPRHLVRRRGQEARLRCSPMKGHSHVYWYRQLPEEGLKFMVYLQKENIIDESGMPKERFSAEFPKEGPSILRIQQVVRGDSAAYFCASSPRRAGTLNTGELFFGEGSRLTVL.